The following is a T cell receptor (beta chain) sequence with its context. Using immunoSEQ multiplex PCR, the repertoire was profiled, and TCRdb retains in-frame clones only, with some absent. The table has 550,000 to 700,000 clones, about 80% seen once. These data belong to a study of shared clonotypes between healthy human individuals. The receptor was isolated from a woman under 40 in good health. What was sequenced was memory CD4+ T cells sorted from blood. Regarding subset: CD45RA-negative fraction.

The CDR3 sequence: CASSPGVSSTDTQYF. The CDR3, as DNA: TGTGCCAGCAGCCCAGGGGTTAGCTCCACAGATACGCAGTATTTT. The chain recombines TRBV11-3 with TRBJ2-3; the D gene is possibly TRBD1 (6 bases). V lost 5 bases, J lost 2 bases, and 14 bases lay in between. The length of the CDR3 is 15 residues. Per the germline V gene, CDR1 is SGHNT and CDR2 is YENEEA.